Listed below are T cell receptor beta chains from one sample, sequenced in a study of T cells in Graves' hyperthyroidism and ophthalmopathy. One entry per CDR3 protein results from TCRdb running MiXCR on the multiplex PCR reads. The sample consists of hundreds of thousands of distinct CDR3 sequences, 12% to 15% of them appearing once. Material: blood. The receptor set was obtained from a woman under 30 with Graves' hyperthyroidism. Both conserved end residues are part of each CDR3. A D gene is named only where the DNA matches it firmly. Clone size is given for some rows only: seen once, a few or many times, or a class if the clone is expanded.

j_call	v_call	clone_size	d_call	cdr3_aa	cdr3_nt
TRBJ1-6	TRBV7-2	NA	NA	CASSLREDGRYSPLHF	TGTGCCAGCAGCCTTCGGGAAGACGGGAGATATTCACCCCTCCACTTT
TRBJ2-3	TRBV24-1	many	TRBD2	CATSDLPSGTSTDTQYF	TGTGCCACCAGTGATTTGCCTAGCGGGACGTCCACAGATACGCAGTATTTT
TRBJ1-4	TRBV28	many	NA	CASRDISGEKLFF	TGTGCCAGCCGAGATATATCCGGGGAAAAACTGTTTTTT
TRBJ1-4	TRBV12-3/TRBV12-4	few	TRBD1	CASSTQGRTTNEKLFF	TGTGCCAGCAGTACACAGGGGCGCACAACTAATGAAAAACTGTTTTTT
TRBJ1-4	TRBV12-3/TRBV12-4	NA	NA	CAGRSTANEKLFF	TGTGCCGGCAGATCTACCGCGAATGAAAAACTGTTTTTT
TRBJ2-7	TRBV7-9	NA	NA	CASSWGVGAGTYEQYF	TGTGCCAGCAGCTGGGGGGTTGGGGCGGGCACCTACGAGCAGTACTTC
TRBJ1-2	TRBV28	few	TRBD1	CASSFLHRDSYGYTF	TGTGCCAGCAGTTTTCTACACAGGGACAGCTATGGCTACACCTTC
TRBJ2-1	TRBV27	many	TRBD2	CASNKPGLGPWEQFF	TGTGCCAGCAACAAACCGGGACTAGGCCCATGGGAGCAGTTCTTC
TRBJ1-1	TRBV29-1	NA	TRBD1	CSVSQGGNTEAFF	TGCAGCGTTTCACAGGGGGGGAACACTGAAGCTTTCTTT
TRBJ2-1	TRBV18	many	NA	CASSRTGAYNEQFF	TGTGCCAGCTCCCGGACTGGGGCCTACAATGAGCAGTTCTTC
TRBJ2-2	TRBV25-1	few	NA	CASGDPNTGELFF	TGTGCCAGCGGGGACCCTAACACCGGGGAGCTGTTTTTT
TRBJ1-5	TRBV20-1	NA	NA	CSARDGLQPQHF	TGCAGTGCTAGAGATGGACTTCAGCCCCAGCATTTT
TRBJ2-1	TRBV5-1	NA	NA	CASSLTSRLVNEQFF	TGCGCCAGCAGCTTGACTAGCCGGCTAGTCAATGAGCAGTTCTTC
TRBJ1-1	TRBV3-1	many	NA	CASSQDGQLNTEAFF	TGTGCCAGCAGCCAAGATGGACAGTTGAACACTGAAGCTTTCTTT
TRBJ2-7	TRBV30	many	TRBD1	CAWNPGQGAPYEQYF	TGTGCCTGGAATCCGGGACAGGGGGCCCCCTACGAGCAGTACTTC
TRBJ2-7	TRBV6-1	many	NA	CASTNKVSKTYEQYF	TGTGCCAGCACCAATAAGGTTTCTAAGACCTACGAGCAGTACTTC
TRBJ1-6	TRBV7-9	NA	NA	CASSLRVDSPLHF	TGTGCCAGCAGCTTAAGAGTCGATTCACCCCTCCACTTT
TRBJ1-4	TRBV30	many	NA	CAWSVDLADRFNEKLFF	TGTGCCTGGAGTGTAGACTTGGCCGACCGATTTAATGAAAAACTGTTTTTT
TRBJ2-1	TRBV6-1	NA	TRBD2	CASSAGAASSYNEQFF	TGTGCCAGCAGCGCGGGAGCGGCTAGCTCCTACAATGAGCAGTTCTTC
TRBJ2-3	TRBV4-1	many	TRBD2	CASRKVTSGLRSDTQYF	TGCGCCAGCAGGAAAGTGACTAGCGGTCTAAGGTCGGATACGCAGTATTTT
TRBJ2-1	TRBV6-1	NA	NA	CASSEAPSNEQFF	TGTGCCAGCAGTGAAGCCCCCTCTAATGAGCAGTTCTTC
TRBJ1-1	TRBV6-2/TRBV6-3	many	TRBD1	CASRGTGAIEAFF	TGTGCCAGCAGGGGGACAGGGGCTATCGAAGCTTTCTTT
TRBJ2-4	TRBV7-2	many	NA	CASSLAVAGNIQYF	TGTGCCAGCAGCTTAGCCGTGGCGGGAAACATTCAGTACTTC
TRBJ2-1	TRBV15	many	NA	CATSRDTINEQFF	TGTGCCACCAGCAGAGACACTATCAATGAGCAGTTCTTC
TRBJ2-1	TRBV30	few	NA	CAWSGGGYNEQFF	TGTGCCTGGAGTGGAGGGGGCTACAATGAGCAGTTCTTC
TRBJ2-3	TRBV2	many	NA	CASNPGPASTDTQYF	TGTGCCAGCAACCCGGGACCTGCTAGCACAGATACGCAGTATTTT
TRBJ2-1	TRBV24-1	few	NA	CATSDLRSGFNEQFF	TGTGCCACCAGTGATTTGCGATCCGGGTTTAATGAGCAGTTCTTC
TRBJ2-7	TRBV2	NA	NA	CASGGRHSYEQYF	TGTGCCAGCGGCGGCAGACACTCCTACGAGCAGTACTTC
TRBJ1-4	TRBV4-1	few	NA	CASSQVVFVEKLFF	TGCGCCAGCAGCCAAGTAGTGTTTGTAGAAAAACTGTTTTTT
TRBJ1-4	TRBV5-1	many	NA	CASSLATGSNEKLFF	TGCGCCAGCAGCTTGGCTACTGGGTCTAATGAAAAACTGTTTTTT
TRBJ2-2	TRBV6-5	NA	NA	CASSYSTRVWGRTGELFF	TGTGCCAGCAGTTACTCGACTAGGGTATGGGGGCGGACCGGGGAGCTGTTTTTT
TRBJ1-1	TRBV2	many	TRBD1	CASRHRGLNTEAFF	TGTGCCAGCAGACACAGGGGGCTGAACACTGAAGCTTTCTTT
TRBJ2-1	TRBV9	NA	TRBD2	CASSPRLAGVEQFF	TGTGCCAGCAGCCCTAGACTAGCGGGAGTTGAGCAGTTCTTC
TRBJ2-2	TRBV11-3	many	TRBD1	CASTHTRTGFTGELFF	TGTGCCAGCACACATACCCGGACAGGCTTTACCGGGGAGCTGTTTTTT
TRBJ2-2	TRBV20-1	many	NA	CSARGHPANTGELFF	TGCAGTGCTAGAGGGCACCCCGCGAACACCGGGGAGCTGTTTTTT
TRBJ2-1	TRBV5-1	few	TRBD1	CASSLTRDRGNEQLF	TGCGCCAGCAGCTTGACTAGGGACAGGGGTAATGAGCAGCTCTTC
TRBJ2-7	TRBV5-6	many	NA	CASSPRDLLAEQYF	TGTGCCAGCAGCCCGAGGGACCTCCTGGCCGAGCAGTACTTC
TRBJ2-7	TRBV11-2	many	TRBD1	CASSTHRGSGYEQYF	TGTGCCAGCAGCACGCACAGGGGATCGGGCTACGAGCAGTACTTC
TRBJ2-1	TRBV18	many	NA	CASSSDSSYNEQFF	TGTGCCAGCTCGTCGGACAGTTCCTACAATGAGCAGTTCTTC
TRBJ1-1	TRBV5-5	many	NA	CASSLDSLNTEAFF	TGTGCCAGCAGCTTGGACTCTCTGAACACTGAAGCTTTCTTT
TRBJ1-1	TRBV6-2/TRBV6-3	NA	TRBD1	CAKQGDIEAFF	TGTGCCAAACAGGGGGACATAGAAGCTTTCTTT
TRBJ2-7	TRBV2	few	TRBD2	CASSGTSVAYEQYF	TGTGCCAGTTCCGGGACTAGCGTCGCCTACGAGCAGTACTTC
TRBJ2-7	TRBV16	few	NA	CASSQSTPGEQYF	TGTGCCAGCAGCCAATCGACCCCGGGTGAGCAGTACTTC
TRBJ2-1	TRBV20-1	many	NA	CSARVEGRYNEQFF	TGCAGTGCTAGAGTAGAGGGGCGGTACAATGAGCAGTTCTTC
TRBJ2-2	TRBV11-1	many	TRBD1	CASSLDRGELFF	TGTGCCAGCAGCCTGGACAGGGGAGAGCTGTTTTTT
TRBJ2-7	TRBV2	many	NA	CASSQQLPEQYF	TGTGCCAGCAGTCAACAGCTCCCGGAGCAGTACTTC
TRBJ2-3	TRBV7-9	few	NA	CASSLAVGYTDTQYF	TGTGCCAGCAGCTTAGCTGTGGGATACACAGATACGCAGTATTTT
TRBJ2-1	TRBV29-1	few	NA	CSVEVSYNEQFF	TGCAGCGTTGAAGTCTCCTACAATGAGCAGTTCTTC
TRBJ2-2	TRBV7-2	few	NA	CASSLLGPNTGELFF	TGTGCCAGCAGCTTATTGGGACCCAACACCGGGGAGCTGTTTTTT
TRBJ2-1	TRBV6-1	NA	TRBD2	CASTTSGRGEQFF	TGTGCCAGCACCACTAGCGGGAGGGGTGAGCAGTTCTTC
TRBJ1-5	TRBV6-1	many	NA	CASSERVNQPQHF	TGTGCCAGCAGTGAGAGGGTGAATCAGCCCCAGCATTTT
TRBJ2-5	TRBV29-1	few	TRBD2	CSVEEGGVGLPGETQYF	TGCAGCGTTGAAGAGGGGGGGGTAGGACTCCCGGGAGAGACCCAGTACTTC
TRBJ2-7	TRBV20-1	NA	NA	CSARAPGGGRYEQYF	TGCAGTGCCCGAGCCCCGGGTGGAGGGCGATACGAGCAGTACTTC
TRBJ1-2	TRBV6-1	many	NA	CASSETANYGYTF	TGTGCCAGCAGTGAAACAGCCAACTATGGCTACACCTTC
TRBJ2-5	TRBV27	few	NA	CASSLGGSGWGGETQYF	TGTGCCAGCAGTTTGGGCGGAAGCGGGTGGGGTGGAGAGACCCAGTACTTC